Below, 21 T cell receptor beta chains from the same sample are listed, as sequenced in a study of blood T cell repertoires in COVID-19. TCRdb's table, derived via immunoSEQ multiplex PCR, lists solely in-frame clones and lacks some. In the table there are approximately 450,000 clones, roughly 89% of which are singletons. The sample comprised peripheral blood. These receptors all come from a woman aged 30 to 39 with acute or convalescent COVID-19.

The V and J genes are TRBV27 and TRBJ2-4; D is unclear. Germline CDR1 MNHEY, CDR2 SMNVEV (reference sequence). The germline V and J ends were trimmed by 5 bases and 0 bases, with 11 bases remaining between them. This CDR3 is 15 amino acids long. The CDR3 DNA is TGTGCCAGCAGTAACAGTCCCCTAGCCAAAAACATTCAGTACTTC. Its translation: CASSNSPLAKNIQYF.

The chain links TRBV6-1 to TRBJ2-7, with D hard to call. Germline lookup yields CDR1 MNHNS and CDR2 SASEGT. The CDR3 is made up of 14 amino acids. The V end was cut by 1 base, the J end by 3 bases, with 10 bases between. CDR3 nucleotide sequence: TGTGCCAGCAGTGAAGGGAGTACCTTCTACGAGCAGTACTTC. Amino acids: CASSEGSTFYEQYF.

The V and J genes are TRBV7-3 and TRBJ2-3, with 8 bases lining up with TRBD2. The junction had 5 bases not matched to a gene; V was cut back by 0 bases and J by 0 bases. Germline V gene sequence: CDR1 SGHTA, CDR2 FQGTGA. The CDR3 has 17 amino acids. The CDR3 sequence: CASSLTSGDSSTDTQYF. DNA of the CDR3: TGTGCCAGCAGCTTAACTAGCGGGGACTCTAGCACAGATACGCAGTATTTT.

CDR3 nucleotides: TGTGCCTCCTCGGGGGACAGGTTTGATTCACCCCTCCACTTT. Protein: CASSGDRFDSPLHF. The gene calls are TRBV28 and TRBJ1-6, with 8 bases matching TRBD1. CDR1 and CDR2 (germline): MDHEN, SYDVKM. The V segment lost 11 bases and the J segment 8 bases; nucleotides outside the gene matches: 11. This CDR3 is built from 14 residues.

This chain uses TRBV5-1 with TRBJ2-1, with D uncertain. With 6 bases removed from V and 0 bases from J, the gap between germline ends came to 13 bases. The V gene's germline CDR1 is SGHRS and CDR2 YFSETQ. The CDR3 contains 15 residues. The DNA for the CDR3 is TGCGCCAGCACCCTCTCCTGGAGCTCCTACAATGAGCAGTTCTTC. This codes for CASTLSWSSYNEQFF.

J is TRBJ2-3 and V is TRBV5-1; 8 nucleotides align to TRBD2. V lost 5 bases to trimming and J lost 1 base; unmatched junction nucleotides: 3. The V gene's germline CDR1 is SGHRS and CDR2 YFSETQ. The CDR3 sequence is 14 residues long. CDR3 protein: CASRTGGRTDTQYF. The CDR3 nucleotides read TGCGCCAGCAGGACGGGGGGGCGCACAGATACGCAGTATTTT.

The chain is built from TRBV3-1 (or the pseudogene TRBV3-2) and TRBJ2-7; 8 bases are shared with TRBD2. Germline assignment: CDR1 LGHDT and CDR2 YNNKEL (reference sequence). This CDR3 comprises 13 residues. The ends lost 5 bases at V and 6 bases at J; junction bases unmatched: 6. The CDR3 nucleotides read TGTGCCAGCAGCTCCTCCGGGACTAGCGAGCAGTACTTC. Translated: CASSSSGTSEQYF.

CDR3 nucleotides: TGTGCCAGCAGTCCTTACAGGGTCCCGAACACTGAAGCTTTCTTT. Encoded protein: CASSPYRVPNTEAFF. The V gene is TRBV27, the J gene TRBJ1-1; tentative D call: TRBD1 (6 bases). This CDR3 comprises 15 residues. Germline V gene lookup returns CDR1 MNHEY and CDR2 SMNVEV (reference sequence). The V gene lost 5 bases and the J gene lost 1 base, with 14 bases spanning the gap.

The CDR3 region has the DNA TGCGCCAGCGGACCGGGACTAGCCGACACCACTTACAATGAGCAGTTCTTC. Translating gives CASGPGLADTTYNEQFF. The chain employs TRBV4-1 and TRBJ2-1, with 9 bases lining up with TRBD2. Per the germline V gene, CDR1 is MGHRA and CDR2 is YSYEKL. V was clipped by 8 bases and J by 4 bases; unmatched bases: 15. The CDR3 runs to 17 residues.

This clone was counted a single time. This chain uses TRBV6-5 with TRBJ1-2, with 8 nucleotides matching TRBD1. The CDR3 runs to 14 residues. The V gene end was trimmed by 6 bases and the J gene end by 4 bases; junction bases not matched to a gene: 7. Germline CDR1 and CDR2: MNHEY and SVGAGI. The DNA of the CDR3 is TGTGCCAGCAGGGAGACAGGGGCCCTCTATGGCTACACCTTC. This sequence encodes CASRETGALYGYTF.

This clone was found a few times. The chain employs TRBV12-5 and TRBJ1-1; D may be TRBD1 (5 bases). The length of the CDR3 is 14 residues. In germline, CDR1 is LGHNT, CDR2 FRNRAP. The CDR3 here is CAAGGGFWRTEAFF. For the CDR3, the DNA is TGTGCCGCTGGCGGGGGATTTTGGCGCACTGAAGCTTTCTTT.

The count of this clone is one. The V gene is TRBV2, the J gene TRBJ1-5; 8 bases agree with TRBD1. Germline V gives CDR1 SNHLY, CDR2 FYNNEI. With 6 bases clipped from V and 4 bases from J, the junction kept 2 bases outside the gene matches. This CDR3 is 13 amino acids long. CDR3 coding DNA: TGTGCCAGCAGGGACAGGGTTAATCAGCCCCAGCATTTT. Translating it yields CASRDRVNQPQHF.

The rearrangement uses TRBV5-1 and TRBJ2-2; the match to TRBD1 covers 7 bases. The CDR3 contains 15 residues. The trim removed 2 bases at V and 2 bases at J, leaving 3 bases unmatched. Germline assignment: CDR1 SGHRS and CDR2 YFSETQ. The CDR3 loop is CASSFGTVNTGELFF. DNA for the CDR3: TGCGCCAGCAGCTTCGGGACAGTAAACACCGGGGAGCTGTTTTTT.

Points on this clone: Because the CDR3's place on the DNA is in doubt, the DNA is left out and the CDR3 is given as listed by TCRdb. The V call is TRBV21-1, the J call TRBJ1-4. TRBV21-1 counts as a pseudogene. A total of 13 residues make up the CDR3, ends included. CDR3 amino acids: CASRVYWCEKLFF.

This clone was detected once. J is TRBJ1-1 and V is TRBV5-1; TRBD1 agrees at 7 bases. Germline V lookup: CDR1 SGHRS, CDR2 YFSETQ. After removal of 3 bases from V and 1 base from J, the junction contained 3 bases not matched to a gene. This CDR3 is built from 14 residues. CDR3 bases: TGCGCCAGCAGCTACCGGACAGGGAACACTGAAGCTTTCTTT. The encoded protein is CASSYRTGNTEAFF.

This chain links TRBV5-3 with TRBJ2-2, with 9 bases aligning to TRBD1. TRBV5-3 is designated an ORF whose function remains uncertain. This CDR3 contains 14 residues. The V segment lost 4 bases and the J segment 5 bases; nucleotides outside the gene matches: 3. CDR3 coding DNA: TGTGCCAGAAGCGAGACAGGGGGTACCGGGGAGCTGTTTTTT. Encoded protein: CARSETGGTGELFF.

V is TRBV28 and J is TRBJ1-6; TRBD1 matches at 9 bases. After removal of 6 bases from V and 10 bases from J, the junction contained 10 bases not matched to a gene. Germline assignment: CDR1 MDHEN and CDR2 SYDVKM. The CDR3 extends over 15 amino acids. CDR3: CASSRYRGLESPLHF. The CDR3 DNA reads TGTGCCAGCAGCCGATACAGGGGGCTGGAGTCACCCCTCCACTTT. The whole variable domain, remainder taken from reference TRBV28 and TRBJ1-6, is DVKVTQSSRYLVKRTGEKVFLECVQDMDHENMFWYRQDPGLGLRLIYFSYDVKMKEKGDIPEGYSVSREKKERFSLILESASTNQTSMYLCASSRYRGLESPLHFGNGTRLTVT.

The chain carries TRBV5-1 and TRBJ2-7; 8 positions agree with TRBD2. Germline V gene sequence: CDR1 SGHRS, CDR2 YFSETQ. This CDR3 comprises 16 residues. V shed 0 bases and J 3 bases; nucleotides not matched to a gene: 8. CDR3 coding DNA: TGCGCCAGCAGCTTGGTCTTAGCGGGGCTCCACTACGAGCAGTACTTC. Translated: CASSLVLAGLHYEQYF.

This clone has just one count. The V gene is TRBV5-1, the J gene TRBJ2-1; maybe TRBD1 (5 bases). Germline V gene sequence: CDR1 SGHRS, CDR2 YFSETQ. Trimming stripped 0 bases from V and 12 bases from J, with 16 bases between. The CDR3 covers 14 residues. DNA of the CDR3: TGCGCCAGCAGCTTGGCTCCGTTCCAGGGTGGGCAGTTCTTC. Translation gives CASSLAPFQGGQFF. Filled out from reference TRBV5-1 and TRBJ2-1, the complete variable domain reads KAGVTQTPRYLIKTRGQQVTLSCSPISGHRSVSWYQQTPGQGLQFLFEYFSETQRNKGNFPGRFSGRQFSNSRSEMNVSTLELGDSALYLCASSLAPFQGGQFFGPGTRLTVL.

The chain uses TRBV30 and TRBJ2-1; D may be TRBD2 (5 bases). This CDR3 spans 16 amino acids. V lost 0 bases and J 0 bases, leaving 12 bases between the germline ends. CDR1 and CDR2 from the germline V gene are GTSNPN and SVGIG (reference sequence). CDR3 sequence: CAWSVLGKGSYNEQFF. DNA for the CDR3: TGTGCCTGGAGTGTACTCGGGAAAGGCTCCTACAATGAGCAGTTCTTC.

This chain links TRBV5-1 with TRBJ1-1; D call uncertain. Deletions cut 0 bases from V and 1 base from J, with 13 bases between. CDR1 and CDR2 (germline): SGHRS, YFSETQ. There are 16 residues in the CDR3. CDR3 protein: CASSLASFERNTEAFF. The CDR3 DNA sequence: TGCGCCAGCAGCTTGGCAAGCTTCGAAAGGAACACTGAAGCTTTCTTT. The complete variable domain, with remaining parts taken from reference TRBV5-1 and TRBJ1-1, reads KAGVTQTPRYLIKTRGQQVTLSCSPISGHRSVSWYQQTPGQGLQFLFEYFSETQRNKGNFPGRFSGRQFSNSRSEMNVSTLELGDSALYLCASSLASFERNTEAFFGQGTRLTVV.